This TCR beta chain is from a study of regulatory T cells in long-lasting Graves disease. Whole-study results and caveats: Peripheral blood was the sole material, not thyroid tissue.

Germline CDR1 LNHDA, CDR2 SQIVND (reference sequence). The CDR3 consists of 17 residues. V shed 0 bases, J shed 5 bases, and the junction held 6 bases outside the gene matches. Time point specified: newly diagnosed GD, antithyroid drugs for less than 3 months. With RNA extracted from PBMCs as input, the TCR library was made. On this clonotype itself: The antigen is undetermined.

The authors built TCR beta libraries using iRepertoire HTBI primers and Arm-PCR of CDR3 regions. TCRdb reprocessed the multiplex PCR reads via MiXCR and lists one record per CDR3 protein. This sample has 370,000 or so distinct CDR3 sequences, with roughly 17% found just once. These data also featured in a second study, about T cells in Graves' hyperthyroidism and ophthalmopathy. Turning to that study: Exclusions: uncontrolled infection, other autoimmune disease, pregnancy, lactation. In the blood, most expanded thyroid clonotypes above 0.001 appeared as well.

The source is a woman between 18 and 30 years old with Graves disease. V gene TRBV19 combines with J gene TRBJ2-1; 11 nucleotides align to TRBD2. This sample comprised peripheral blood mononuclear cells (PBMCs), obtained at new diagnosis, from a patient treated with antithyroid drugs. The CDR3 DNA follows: TGTGCCAGTAGTATAGACGCCGGACTAGCGGGTCACAATGAGCAGTTCTTC. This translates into CASSIDAGLAGHNEQFF.